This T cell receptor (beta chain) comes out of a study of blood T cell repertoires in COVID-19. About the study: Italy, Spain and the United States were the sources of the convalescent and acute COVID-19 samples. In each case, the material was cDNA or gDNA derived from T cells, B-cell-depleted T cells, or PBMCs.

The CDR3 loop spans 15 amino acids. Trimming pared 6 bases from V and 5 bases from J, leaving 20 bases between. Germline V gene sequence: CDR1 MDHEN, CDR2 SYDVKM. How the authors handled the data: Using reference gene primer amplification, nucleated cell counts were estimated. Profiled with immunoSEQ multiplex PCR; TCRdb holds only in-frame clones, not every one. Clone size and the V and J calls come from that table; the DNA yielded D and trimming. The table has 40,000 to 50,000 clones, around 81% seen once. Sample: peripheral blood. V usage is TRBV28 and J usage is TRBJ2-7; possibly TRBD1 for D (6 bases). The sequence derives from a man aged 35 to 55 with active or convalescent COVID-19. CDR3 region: CASSRPTGKANEQYF. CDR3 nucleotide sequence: TGTGCCAGCAGCCGCCCTACAGGGAAAGCCAACGAGCAGTACTTC.